The present T cell receptor (beta chain) was sequenced within a study of blood T cells in healthy people across ages. A second PCR, run for about 7 to 11 cycles, used a sample-barcoded 5' primer plus a J-beta primer mix. Per sample, CDR3-containing paired-end reads numbered at least 2.5 million. TCRdb called the 5' RACE reads again in MiXCR, with one record for every CDR3 protein. Among about 640,000 distinct CDR3 sequences listed, approximately 40% were seen once. CDR1 DFQATT and CDR2 SNEGSKA come from the germline V gene (reference sequence). The CDR3 covers 16 residues. Losses at the gene ends were 6 bases for V and 3 bases for J; bases not matched to a gene: 13. General observations from the study: Measured against age, TCR beta diversity per million T cells decreased in a roughly linear manner.

Peripheral blood was drawn, roughly 10 milliliters per donor. Total RNA was extracted at no less than 5.5 micrograms per sample. Remarks on this clonotype: What it binds is unknown.

The TCR comes from a man older than 75 in good health. The sequencing input was blood. The gene calls are TRBV20-1 and TRBJ2-1; 8 bases line up with TRBD2. CDR3 residues: CSAKGSGGGYYNEQFF. The CDR3 DNA sequence: TGCAGTGCCAAAGGTTCGGGCGGGGGGTACTACAATGAGCAGTTCTTC.